This T cell receptor beta chain stems from a study of identical twins. The V end was cut by 3 bases, the J end by 2 bases, with 15 bases between. Germline V gene data show CDR1 as WSHSY and CDR2 as SAAADI. The CDR3 consists of 16 residues. TCRdb reprocessed the 5' RACE reads with MiXCR, giving one entry per CDR3 protein. This sample yields 1.5 million or so distinct CDR3 sequences, of which 25% to 35% are seen a single time; about 0.25% belongs to the top ten. The source is a newborn girl in good health. Sequenced: cord blood. V is TRBV10-2 and J is TRBJ2-3; D may match TRBD1 or TRBD2 (5 bases each). The CDR3: CASSDPTEGYTDTQYF. Here the CDR3 DNA reads TGCGCCAGCAGTGACCCGACAGAGGGTTACACAGATACGCAGTATTTT.